This T cell receptor beta chain was documented in a study of T-cell reconstitution after alpha-beta-depleted transplantation in children (dated by TCRdb to 2016 to 2017). For the wider study: Using TCR repertoire profiling, the study followed T-cell immune reconstitution in a quantitative way in children after TCRalphabeta/CD19-depleted allogeneic hematopoietic cell transplantation.

Interpreted using the paper, the treatment or condition label stands for: allogeneic hematopoietic cell transplantation with graft depleted of TCRalphabeta T cells and CD19 B cells. TCRalphabeta/CD19-depleted allogeneic hematopoietic cell grafts were given to the transplant recipients, all of whom were children. V drops 4 bases and J drops 1 base, leaving 20 bases in between. From cysteine to phenylalanine, the CDR3 is 18 amino acids long. Only the CDR3 portion is preserved as DNA: 54 bases, with reading frame beginning at the first base. Reading the germline V gene gives CDR1 LGHNA and CDR2 YNFKEQ. Comments on this clonotype: It lacks a known antigen. Per-base qualities were not stored, and no clone one base away is much larger.

Library creation used PCR. TCRdb shows the sequencer as Illumina HiSeq 2500. To normalize quantification of the TCRbeta repertoire, the TCR libraries were built with molecular barcoding that relied on unique molecular identifiers. The raw public reads went through TCRdb reprocessing: fastp at Q25, MiXCR clone calling, in-frame beta chains kept. Rows merge per CDR3 protein into single entries with the most common DNA and genes. Counted in this sample were a few hundred thousand distinct CDR3 sequences; about 25% of them appeared once. The ten biggest clones cover about 2.6% of the sample. The paper's findings and limits, for the study overall: Over subsequent months, a decline in hyperexpanded clone frequencies was noted, and after one year, T-cell counts and TCRbeta diversity were mostly ascribed to newly produced T cells. In some patients, the high TCRbeta diversity seen at day 60 was put down to recipient T cells and intrathymic progenitors that had survived conditioning. The apparently early recovery of alphabetaT-cell counts about two months after transplant reportedly depended on only several hundred rapidly expanded clones that came from non-depleted graft cells.

The chain joins TRBV4-2 to TRBJ2-1, and TRBD2 may be the D gene, going by 5 matching bases. The clonotype originates from a girl aged 2 to 9 with Fanconi anemia, due to receive a stem cell transplant. Sequencing used PBMCs, obtained before TCRalphabeta/CD19-depleted stem cell transplant. Here is the DNA: TGTGCCAGCAGCCGCCATGGGTTTTCGGAGCGGTCCTACAATGAGCAGTTCTTC. Translation gives CASSRHGFSERSYNEQFF.